This T cell receptor (beta chain) was captured in a study of blood T cell repertoires in COVID-19. About the study: Acute and convalescent COVID-19 specimens originated in the United States, Italy and Spain.

CDR1 and CDR2 from the germline V gene are SGHNT and YYREEE (reference sequence). V lost 0 bases, J lost 9 bases, and 10 bases lay in between. This CDR3 is built from 13 residues. This clone has only one observation. Authors' data handling: Cell counts per sample came from amplifying reference gene primers. The protocol was immunoSEQ multiplex PCR, while the TCRdb copy is restricted to in-frame clones and leaves out a portion. The DNA gave D and trimming, while V, J and clone size come from that table. Here the sample spans roughly 99,000 clones, 79% being singletons. The chain recombines TRBV5-4 with TRBJ2-1, with D maybe TRBD1 (6 bases). The TCR originated in a woman aged 80 or over with active or convalescent COVID-19. Sequenced sample: peripheral blood. CDR3 DNA sequence: TGTGCCAGCAGCTTGGCCCAAGGGGGTGAGCAGTTCTTC. It translates to CASSLAQGGEQFF.